These T cell receptor beta chains were read from a single sample in a study of cytomegalovirus exposure and HLA in healthy donors. Method: immunoSEQ multiplex PCR; TCRdb's copy keeps in-frame clones and lacks some. In the table there are around 130,000 clones, more than 60% of which are singletons. Material for sequencing was PBMCs. The receptors were sampled from a woman in her 40s in good health and CMV-seropositive. CDR3s include the opening cysteine and the closing phenylalanine or tryptophan. D genes are given only for firm matches. Clone size is stated in some rows and not others, as once, few, many or a class when expanded.

clone_size d_call j_call v_call cdr3_aa cdr3_nt
few . TRBJ2-3 TRBV6-4 CASSEFSGGSTDTQYF TGTGCCAGCAGTGAGTTTTCAGGGGGGAGCACAGATACGCAGTATTTT
. TRBD1 TRBJ1-1 TRBV6-1 CASSWDREGVSEAFF TGTGCCAGCAGCTGGGACAGGGAAGGGGTCTCTGAAGCTTTCTTT
. . TRBJ2-3 TRBV5-4 CASRDARASTDTQYF TGTGCCAGCAGAGATGCGAGGGCTAGCACAGATACGCAGTATTTT
once TRBD1 TRBJ1-1 TRBV11-1 CASSSSRDRVLEAFF TGTGCCAGCAGCAGTTCCCGGGACAGGGTGTTGGAGGCTTTCTTT
. TRBD2 TRBJ2-2 TRBV5-1 CASVSTGGTGELFF TGCGCCAGCGTCTCGACGGGAGGGACCGGGGAGCTGTTTTTT
. . TRBJ1-6 TRBV18 CASSLLDSSSYNSPLHF TGTGCCAGCTCACTGTTGGACTCGAGCTCCTATAATTCACCCCTCCACTTT
. . TRBJ1-2 TRBV7-9 CASSLGTETYGYTF TGTGCCAGCAGCTTAGGGACAGAAACCTATGGCTACACCTTC
few . TRBJ2-5 TRBV5-4 CASSPGGEQETQYF TGTGCCAGCAGCCCTGGAGGGGAGCAAGAGACCCAGTACTTC
. TRBD1 TRBJ2-7 TRBV7-6 CASSLDQGAGAYEQYF TGTGCCAGCAGCTTGGATCAGGGGGCGGGCGCCTACGAGCAGTACTTC
. . TRBJ2-3 TRBV5-6 CASSAYGSRGTDTQYF TGTGCCAGCAGCGCTTACGGGAGCAGGGGCACAGATACGCAGTATTTT
few . TRBJ1-4 TRBV30 CAGRTPTNEKLFF TGTGCCGGCCGGACACCAACTAATGAAAAACTGTTTTTT
. . TRBJ1-5 TRBV6-1 CASTRASNQPQHF TGTGCCAGCACCAGGGCGAGCAATCAGCCCCAGCATTTT
. . TRBJ1-1 TRBV5-1 CASATGGGVTEAFF TGCGCCAGCGCGACGGGTGGGGGCGTCACTGAAGCTTTCTTT
few . TRBJ1-1 TRBV6-1 CASSRTAEAFF TGTGCCAGCAGCCGGACAGCCGAAGCTTTCTTT
. . TRBJ1-4 TRBV6-6 CASRTGDNEKLFF TGTGCCAGCAGGACAGGCGATAATGAAAAACTGTTTTTT
. TRBD1 TRBJ2-1 TRBV11-3 CATGTGFHNEQFF TGTGCCACTGGGACAGGGTTCCACAATGAGCAGTTCTTC
few TRBD1 TRBJ1-3 TRBV9 CASSLDGDRGNTIYF TGTGCCAGCAGCTTAGATGGGGACAGGGGAAACACCATATATTTT
. . TRBJ1-6 TRBV15 CATSRDRTDNSPLHF TGTGCCACCAGCAGAGACAGGACAGACAATTCACCCCTCCACTTT
once . TRBJ2-7 TRBV7-3 CASSLWAGEQYF TGTGCCAGCAGCTTATGGGCGGGGGAGCAGTACTTC
. TRBD1 TRBJ1-4 TRBV6-1 CASSPWDSFNEKLFF TGTGCCAGCAGTCCATGGGACAGCTTTAATGAAAAACTGTTTTTT
. . TRBJ1-2 TRBV6-5 CASSYSGGYGYTF TGTGCCAGCAGTTACTCGGGGGGCTATGGCTACACCTTC
. TRBD2 TRBJ2-2 TRBV5-1 CASSPARGLNTGELFF TGCGCCAGCAGCCCGGCGCGGGGGTTGAACACCGGGGAGCTGTTTTTT
. TRBD1 TRBJ1-2 TRBV19 CASSIVKGATNYGYTF TGTGCCAGTAGTATTGTGAAGGGGGCGACCAACTATGGCTACACCTTC
. TRBD1 TRBJ1-4 TRBV10-3 CAISAGGPGQGGEKLFF TGTGCCATCAGTGCGGGGGGCCCGGGACAGGGGGGTGAAAAACTGTTTTTT
. TRBD2 TRBJ2-7 TRBV5-5 CASSNGLAATYEQYF TGTGCCAGCAGCAACGGACTAGCGGCAACCTACGAGCAGTACTTC
few TRBD2 TRBJ2-3 TRBV11-3 CASSLDSTGGRTDTQYF TGTGCCAGCAGCTTAGATTCCACGGGGGGACGCACAGATACGCAGTATTTT
few TRBD1 TRBJ2-7 TRBV2 CASSLGQGSYEQYF TGTGCCAGCAGTTTGGGACAGGGTTCCTACGAGCAGTACTTC
. . TRBJ1-1 TRBV6-5 CASSYPPGGVTEAFF TGTGCCAGCAGTTACCCCCCGGGGGGGGTCACTGAAGCTTTCTTT
. TRBD1 TRBJ1-2 TRBV30 CAWSVHRGNYGYTF TGTGCCTGGAGTGTACACAGGGGGAACTATGGCTACACCTTC
once . TRBJ1-4 TRBV19 CASSIRSGGPPLNEKLFF TGTGCCAGTAGTATTCGTTCGGGGGGTCCTCCTCTTAATGAAAAACTGTTTTTT
. TRBD1 TRBJ1-1 TRBV7-8 CASSYTGDTEAFF TGTGCCAGCAGCTATACAGGGGACACTGAAGCTTTCTTT
. TRBD2 TRBJ2-5 TRBV11-3 CASSLDTTSGGAGETQYF TGTGCCAGCAGCTTAGATACAACTAGCGGGGGGGCAGGGGAGACCCAGTACTTC
few TRBD2 TRBJ2-1 TRBV19 CASLAGGLPYNEQFF TGTGCCAGTCTAGCGGGGGGGCTACCCTACAATGAGCAGTTCTTC
few . TRBJ2-7 TRBV10-3 CAISPGGGAYEQYF TGTGCCATCAGTCCGGGAGGGGGCGCCTACGAGCAGTACTTC
. . TRBJ2-6 TRBV30 CAWRGQGTSGANVLTF TGTGCCTGGAGAGGGCAGGGAACCTCTGGGGCCAACGTCCTGACTTTC
. . TRBJ2-1 TRBV27 CASSAQGYYNEQFF TGTGCCAGCAGTGCGCAGGGTTACTACAATGAGCAGTTCTTC
. TRBD1 TRBJ2-7 TRBV10-3 CAIRAGQGITEQYF TGTGCCATCAGGGCTGGACAGGGTATTACCGAGCAGTACTTC
. . TRBJ1-2 TRBV6-1 CASSEAVGLGYTF TGTGCCAGCAGTGAAGCGGTCGGGTTAGGCTACACCTTC
. TRBD2 TRBJ2-1 TRBV6-1 CASSETSGNYNEQFF TGTGCCAGCAGTGAGACTAGCGGGAACTACAATGAGCAGTTCTTC
. . TRBJ1-2 TRBV29-1 CSVEDFSGARPYGYPF TGCAGCGTTGAAGATTTTTCAGGGGCGAGACCTTATGGCTACCCCTTC
. TRBD1 TRBJ1-1 TRBV6-4 CASSGGRTGNFTEAFF TGTGCCAGCAGCGGTGGAAGGACAGGGAATTTTACTGAAGCTTTCTTT
few . TRBJ2-3 TRBV2 CASSRDSEDTQYF TGTGCCAGCAGTAGGGACTCCGAGGATACGCAGTATTTT
. TRBD1 TRBJ1-2 TRBV11-3 CASSLDSTGTGDYGYTF TGTGCCAGCAGCTTAGACAGTACCGGGACAGGAGATTATGGCTACACCTTC
once . TRBJ2-3 TRBV12-2 CASRLDSSSTDTQYF TGTGCAAGTCGCTTGGACAGTTCCAGCACAGATACGCAGTATTTT
once TRBD1 TRBJ1-1 TRBV19 CASSIIGQGSTEAFF TGTGCCAGTAGTATAATTGGACAGGGAAGCACTGAAGCTTTCTTT
. . TRBJ2-3 TRBV27 CASSLGLRYTDTQYF TGTGCCAGCAGCCTGGGACTTCGGTACACAGATACGCAGTATTTT
. TRBD2 TRBJ2-1 TRBV5-1 CASSPVPGLAGVYEQFF TGCGCCAGCAGCCCTGTTCCGGGACTAGCGGGGGTGTATGAGCAGTTCTTC
. TRBD1 TRBJ1-5 TRBV19 CASETGVSNQPQHF TGTGCCAGCGAGACAGGGGTCAGCAATCAGCCCCAGCATTTT
. . TRBJ1-4 TRBV7-6 CASSLDGRVGEKLFF TGTGCCAGCAGCTTAGACGGCAGGGTAGGCGAAAAACTGTTTTTT
few TRBD1 TRBJ1-1 TRBV6-6 CASRAGGAHTEAFF TGTGCCAGCAGGGCAGGGGGCGCGCACACTGAAGCTTTCTTT
. . TRBJ2-7 TRBV28 CASSRRDNYEQYF TGTGCCAGCAGTCGTAGGGACAACTACGAGCAGTACTTC
few TRBD1 TRBJ1-1 TRBV5-1 CASSLEQGSPNTEAFF TGCGCCAGCAGCTTGGAACAGGGGAGCCCGAACACTGAAGCTTTCTTT
. TRBD1 TRBJ1-1 TRBV18 CASSPEGARGTEAFF TGTGCCAGCTCACCAGAGGGGGCAAGGGGCACTGAAGCTTTCTTT
. TRBD2 TRBJ2-2 TRBV9 CASSVERAGTGELFF TGTGCCAGCAGCGTAGAAAGAGCGGGGACCGGGGAGCTGTTTTTT
few . TRBJ1-2 TRBV19 CASSASSWGYTF TGTGCCAGTAGTGCTAGTAGTTGGGGCTACACCTTC
once TRBD1 TRBJ1-6 TRBV19 CATEDRGIDNSPLHF TGTGCCACCGAGGACAGGGGAATCGATAATTCACCCCTCCACTTT
. TRBD1 TRBJ1-5 TRBV7-2 CASSAGGYNQPQHF TGTGCCAGCAGCGCAGGGGGCTACAATCAGCCCCAGCATTTT
few . TRBJ1-1 TRBV6-1 CASIPGHPYTEAFF TGTGCCAGCATCCCGGGACATCCGTACACTGAAGCTTTCTTT
once . TRBJ2-1 TRBV4-1 CASSPEGAGYSYNEQFF TGCGCCAGCAGCCCCGAGGGAGCGGGCTACTCCTACAATGAGCAGTTCTTC